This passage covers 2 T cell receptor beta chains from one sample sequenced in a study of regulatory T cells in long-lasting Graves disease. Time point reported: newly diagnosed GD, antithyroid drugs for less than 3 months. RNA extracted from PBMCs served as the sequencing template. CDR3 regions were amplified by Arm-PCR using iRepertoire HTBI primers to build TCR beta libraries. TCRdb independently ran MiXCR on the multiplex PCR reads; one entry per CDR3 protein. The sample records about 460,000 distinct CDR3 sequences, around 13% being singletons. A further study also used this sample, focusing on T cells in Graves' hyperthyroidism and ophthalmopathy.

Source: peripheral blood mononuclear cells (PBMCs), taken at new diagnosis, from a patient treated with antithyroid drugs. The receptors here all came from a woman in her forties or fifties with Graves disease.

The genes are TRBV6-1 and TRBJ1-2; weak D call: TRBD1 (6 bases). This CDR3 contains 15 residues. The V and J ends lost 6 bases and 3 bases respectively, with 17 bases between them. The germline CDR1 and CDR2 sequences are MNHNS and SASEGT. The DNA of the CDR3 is TGTGCCAGCAGGAAGGGGGGGGGGGCTCACTATGGCTACACCTTC. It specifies CASRKGGGAHYGYTF.

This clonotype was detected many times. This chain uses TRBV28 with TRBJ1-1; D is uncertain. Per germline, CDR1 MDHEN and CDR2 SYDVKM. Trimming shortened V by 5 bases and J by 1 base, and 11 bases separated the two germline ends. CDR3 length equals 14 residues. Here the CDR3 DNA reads TGTGCCAGCAGTACGACGGAGACGAACACTGAAGCTTTCTTT. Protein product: CASSTTETNTEAFF.